This T cell receptor beta chain was obtained from a study of memory CD8 T cells in hepatitis C reinfection (TCRdb year 2017). At the level of the whole study: Of the five donors, three spontaneously resolved two consecutive HCV infections, and two cleared a primary infection but developed chronic infection after reinfection. Across an HCV reinfection episode in 4 to 6 donors, the study followed the TCR beta repertoire of virus-specific CD8 T cells over time. An HCV reinfection was defined as a positive HCV RNA test that came after two negative tests taken at least 60 days apart. Roughly five reinfection cases with stored pre-reinfection samples were identified between the late 2000s and the early 2010s. Participants who had resolved a prior HCV infection were followed every 3 months in the reinfection study. Samples for the late or post reinfection time point were taken from 12 to 24 weeks after reinfection was detected.

Receptor libraries were prepared by the immunoSEQ multiplex PCR assay. Genomic DNA was extracted from sorted cells, and the TCR beta V, D and J regions were sequenced by Adaptive Biotechnologies' automated high-throughput method. CDR3 regions were amplified with a two-step, bias-controlled multiplex PCR. Amplified TCR beta libraries were sequenced on an Illumina instrument. The published analysis was carried out like this. Demultiplexed reads were processed to reduce amplification and sequencing bias, and the IMGT database was used to assign CDR3 sequences to gene families. Repertoire data were analyzed with ImmunoSEQ software version 2.0. Out-of-frame sequences and sequences containing stop codons in the CDR3 were removed from the clonotype lists. Clonotypes below 0.01% frequency were excluded because they corresponded to less than one cell. To get richness, observed richness was divided by input cell number, while evenness came from dividing Shannon entropy by log observed richness. Repertoire diversity and similarity between time points were quantified using Simpson diversity and Morisita-Horn overlap indices. Each clonotype was placed into one of four groups: dominant (>1%), sub-dominant (0.5-0.99%), low abundance (0.1-0.49%) or lowest abundance (<0.1%). A germline index was derived by subtracting total nucleotide additions from total CDR3 length and dividing the result by total CDR3 length. TCRdb holds this immuneACCESS table with in-frame rearrangements only. Some clones are missing; in checked studies, unresolved V genes explain under half, and the rest has no known cause. From that table come the V and J calls and clone size; the DNA was used to work out D and trimming. Recorded for this sample are approximately 46,000 clones; nearly 90% of them occurred a single time. Jointly, the top ten make up around 0.78% of the sample.

The time point label, as the study defines it: late/post reinfection, 12 to 24 weeks after detection. TCR sequencing was performed on the sorted cells directly ex vivo, without any in vitro expansion beforehand. Donors were people who inject drugs enrolled in the Montreal Acute Hepatitis C Cohort Study (HEPCO) in Canada. Total naive CD8 T cells, sorted as viable CD3+ CD8+ CD45RO-, came from a couple of donors at all three reinfection time points as controls. Before sorting, cryopreserved peripheral blood mononuclear cells were thawed and used as the source for purifying CD8 T cells. Negative selection with the MACS CD8+ T cell Isolation Kit was used to enrich CD8 T cells. Cells were sorted on a BD FACSAria II sorter using FACSDiva software, and FlowJo was used for data analysis. As concerns this clone: Its antigen specificity is not known. No much larger clonotype is one base removed from it; base qualities were not supplied.

Results and caveats for the whole study, not just this receptor: With only 4 or 5 donors, the study could not reach definitive conclusions about public clonotypes linked to secondary clearance.

Taken from the germline V gene, the CDR1 and CDR2 loops are SGHVS and FNYEAQ. Trimming takes 5 bases off V and 1 base off J; junction bases not matched to a gene: 16. Taken from cysteine to phenylalanine, the CDR3 has 19 residues. Only CDR3 DNA is held: 57 bases, read in frame from base 1. This sequence uses TRBV7-6 and TRBJ2-3, with TRBD2 identical over 9 junction bases. The receptor's source is a man between 18 and 35 years old with hepatitis C virus infection. Sequenced sample: naive CD8+ T cells sorted from blood. According to the study, the label for this sample's cell subset or site signals: total naive CD8+CD45RO- T cells. The DNA sequence is as follows: TGTGCCAGCAGCATCCGGGCGGGGGGGGCTCTAGAGGGCACAGATACGCAGTATTTT. Its amino acids are CASSIRAGGALEGTDTQYF.